Listed below are T cell receptor beta chains from one sample, sequenced in a study of blood T cell repertoires in COVID-19. The data were produced by immunoSEQ multiplex PCR, yet TCRdb's version contains in-frame clones alone and is incomplete. The top ten hold about 18% of the sample, which has around 210,000 clones, 88% seen once. Input material: peripheral blood. The receptors come from a man aged 50 to 60 with COVID-19, enrolled during active disease. The CDR3 runs from the conserved cysteine through the conserved F or W. The order of the fields is J gene, clone size, CDR3 length, D gene, V gene, CDR3 protein, CDR3 DNA. A D gene is named only where the DNA matches it firmly. Some rows mark clone size as missing; the rest say once, few, many or name a class of expanded clone.

TRBJ2-4 NA 16 TRBD2 TRBV7-8 CASSTAAWGGGNIQYF TGTGCCAGCAGTACCGCTGCCTGGGGGGGAGGAAACATTCAGTACTTC
TRBJ2-6 NA 16 NA TRBV27 CASSWTRHSGANVLTF TGTGCCAGCAGTTGGACACGCCACTCTGGGGCCAACGTCCTGACTTTC
TRBJ2-7 NA 14 NA TRBV29-1 CSAGGGRADGEQYF TGCAGCGCCGGAGGGGGGAGGGCCGATGGGGAGCAGTACTTC
TRBJ2-1 NA 16 NA TRBV9 CASSVGSGDSYNEQFF TGTGCCAGCAGCGTAGGTTCGGGGGACTCCTACAATGAGCAGTTCTTC
TRBJ2-2 NA 15 NA TRBV18 CASSPLTGTSGELFF TGTGCCAGCTCACCACTGACAGGGACTTCTGGGGAGCTGTTTTTT
TRBJ1-3 once 18 NA TRBV28 CASSSPQGLALGGNTIYF TGTGCCAGCAGTTCCCCCCAGGGACTGGCATTGGGAGGAAACACCATATATTTT
TRBJ2-3 NA 15 NA TRBV3-1/TRBV3-2 CASSAAGAGSDTQYF TGTGCCAGCAGCGCCGCGGGGGCCGGGTCAGATACGCAGTATTTT
TRBJ2-2 NA 15 TRBD1 TRBV14 CASSPWTGWTGELFF TGTGCCAGCAGCCCTTGGACAGGGTGGACCGGGGAGCTGTTTTTT
TRBJ1-2 NA 13 TRBD1 TRBV10-3 CAIRVGTGGGYTF TGTGCCATCAGGGTCGGGACAGGGGGTGGCTACACCTTC
TRBJ2-5 NA 13 NA TRBV9 CASSRDNQETQYF TGTGCCAGCAGCCGGGACAACCAAGAGACCCAGTACTTC
TRBJ2-1 NA 16 TRBD2 TRBV10-1 CASSDRLAGSLNEQFF TGCGCCAGCAGTGATAGGCTAGCGGGAAGCTTAAATGAGCAGTTCTTC
TRBJ2-6 NA 19 NA TRBV5-4 CASSFRLRTDSSGANVLTF TGTGCCAGCAGCTTTAGGCTCAGGACAGACTCCTCTGGGGCCAACGTCCTGACTTTC
TRBJ2-1 many 11 TRBD2 TRBV3-1/TRBV3-2 CASSRTREQFF TGTGCCAGCAGCCGGACTAGGGAGCAGTTCTTC
TRBJ2-2 NA 16 NA TRBV3-1/TRBV3-2 CASSPPAGAITGELFF TGTGCCAGCAGCCCCCCCGCGGGGGCGATCACCGGGGAGCTGTTTTTT
TRBJ2-5 NA 16 TRBD1 TRBV7-7 CASSLGGRGGQETQYF TGTGCTAGCAGCTTAGGGGGCAGGGGTGGTCAAGAGACCCAGTACTTC
TRBJ2-3 NA 16 TRBD1 TRBV27 CASRLGDRAYTDTQYF TGTGCCAGCAGGCTAGGGGACAGGGCCTACACAGATACGCAGTATTTT
TRBJ1-6 NA 15 NA TRBV30 CAWRRGPLNNSPLHF TGTGCCTGGAGGCGGGGGCCTTTGAATAATTCACCCCTCCACTTT
TRBJ1-1 few 13 NA TRBV5-1 CASSSQENTEAFF TGCGCCAGCAGCTCACAGGAGAACACTGAAGCTTTCTTT
TRBJ1-5 NA 17 NA TRBV11-3 CASSLAGRATLWEPQHF TGTGCCAGCAGCCTAGCGGGCAGGGCTACTTTATGGGAGCCCCAGCATTTT
TRBJ1-3 NA 16 NA TRBV10-1 CASSEGGIGSGNTIYF TGCGCCAGCAGTGAAGGGGGAATCGGATCTGGAAACACCATATATTTT
TRBJ1-2 NA 14 NA TRBV28 CASSSRPGNYGYTF TGTGCCAGCAGTTCCCGACCGGGTAACTATGGCTACACCTTC
TRBJ1-2 few 15 TRBD1 TRBV6-6 CASSYSTGGSGGYTF TGTGCCAGCAGTTACTCAACAGGGGGCTCGGGTGGCTACACCTTC
TRBJ1-2 NA 15 TRBD1 TRBV7-9 CASSRTGDRGYGYTF TGTGCCAGCAGCCGGACAGGGGACCGTGGCTATGGCTACACCTTC
TRBJ2-7 NA 15 TRBD1 TRBV18 CASSKPGQGSYEQYF TGTGCCAGCTCAAAACCGGGACAGGGATCCTACGAGCAGTACTTC
TRBJ2-3 NA 14 NA TRBV7-3 CASSSSHSTDTQYF TGTGCCAGCAGCTCTAGCCACAGCACAGATACGCAGTATTTT
TRBJ1-2 NA 15 TRBD1 TRBV7-8 CASSPAQGVNYGYTF TGTGCCAGCAGCCCGGCTCAGGGGGTGAACTATGGCTACACCTTC
TRBJ2-3 NA 17 TRBD2 TRBV7-2 CASSSRQGGSSGDTQYF TGTGCCAGCAGCTCCCGGCAGGGCGGGAGTTCTGGAGATACGCAGTATTTT
TRBJ2-2 NA 16 TRBD1 TRBV19 CASTIPTGVGTGELFF TGTGCCAGCACTATCCCGACAGGGGTCGGCACCGGGGAGCTGTTTTTT
TRBJ1-1 NA 13 NA TRBV6-5 CASSYSGVTEAFF TGTGCCAGCAGTTACTCGGGAGTCACTGAAGCTTTCTTT
TRBJ2-1 NA 13 TRBD2 TRBV12-3/TRBV12-4 CASSPGRVGEQFF TGTGCCAGCAGTCCTGGGAGGGTGGGTGAGCAGTTCTTC
TRBJ1-6 NA 11 NA TRBV29-1 CSVKLLSPLHF TGCAGCGTGAAGCTTTTGTCACCCCTCCACTTT
TRBJ2-1 few 16 TRBD2 TRBV3-1/TRBV3-2 CASSPMLAGVVNEQFF TGTGCCAGCAGCCCGATGCTAGCGGGAGTCGTTAATGAGCAGTTCTTC
TRBJ1-6 once 15 NA TRBV10-3 CAHGAGGFGNSPLHF TGTGCTCACGGTGCGGGCGGTTTCGGTAATTCACCCCTCCACTTT
TRBJ2-7 NA 15 NA TRBV3-1/TRBV3-2 CASSQLWDTSYEQYF TGTGCCAGCAGCCAGTTATGGGACACTTCCTACGAGCAGTACTTC
TRBJ2-1 NA 12 TRBD2 TRBV27 CASSIPGGEQFF TGTGCCAGCAGTATTCCGGGAGGTGAGCAGTTCTTC
TRBJ2-4 NA 12 NA TRBV3-1/TRBV3-2 CASSQTENIQYF TGTGCCAGCAGTCAGACTGAGAACATTCAGTACTTC
TRBJ2-5 NA 13 TRBD2 TRBV2 CASSGASGETQYF TGTGCCAGCAGTGGGGCTAGCGGGGAGACCCAGTACTTC
TRBJ2-7 NA 13 NA TRBV7-8 CASSLSSTYEQYF TGTGCCAGCAGCTTATCCAGTACCTACGAGCAGTACTTC
TRBJ2-3 NA 17 TRBD2 TRBV4-2 CASSQDRLAGGPDTQYF TGTGCCAGCAGCCAAGATCGGCTAGCGGGAGGGCCTGATACGCAGTATTTT
TRBJ2-5 NA 14 NA TRBV9 CASSAGALQETQYF TGTGCCAGCAGCGCTGGAGCCCTCCAAGAGACCCAGTACTTC
TRBJ2-2 NA 15 NA TRBV5-6 CASSLEGLFTGELFF TGTGCCAGCAGCTTGGAGGGGCTTTTTACCGGGGAGCTGTTTTTT
TRBJ2-5 NA 14 NA TRBV27 CASSLSGQQETQYF TGTGCCAGCAGTTTATCTGGACAGCAAGAGACCCAGTACTTC
TRBJ1-6 NA 13 TRBD1 TRBV19 CASSLDRASPLHF TGTGCCAGTAGTTTAGACAGGGCTTCACCCCTCCACTTT
TRBJ1-2 NA 14 NA TRBV7-2 CASSAEEGSYGYTF TGTGCCAGCAGCGCAGAGGAGGGTAGCTATGGCTACACCTTC
TRBJ1-2 NA 16 NA TRBV6-1 CASSEASGGVGYGYTF TGTGCCAGCAGTGAAGCTTCGGGGGGCGTCGGTTATGGCTACACCTTC
TRBJ2-7 NA 15 NA TRBV7-3 CASSLTGGGPYEQYF TGTGCCAGCAGCTTAACAGGGGGTGGGCCCTACGAGCAGTACTTC
TRBJ1-1 NA 15 TRBD1 TRBV19 CASKTGDRVSSEAFF TGTGCCAGTAAAACGGGGGACAGGGTTTCCTCTGAAGCTTTCTTT
TRBJ2-3 NA 16 TRBD2 TRBV18 CASSPPRGDPGDTQYF TGTGCCAGCTCACCACCCCGGGGGGACCCAGGGGATACGCAGTATTTT
TRBJ2-1 NA 12 TRBD1 TRBV19 CASSRDRDEQFF TGTGCCAGTAGCCGAGACAGGGATGAGCAGTTCTTC
TRBJ1-1 NA 13 NA TRBV7-2 CASSSVWNTEAFF TGTGCCAGCAGCTCGGTGTGGAACACTGAAGCTTTCTTT
TRBJ2-5 NA 15 TRBD1 TRBV3-1/TRBV3-2 CASTRLTGGVETQYF TGTGCCAGCACCCGACTGACAGGGGGCGTAGAGACCCAGTACTTC
TRBJ1-2 few 14 TRBD1 TRBV19 CASSLGQGAAGYTF TGTGCCAGTAGTCTCGGACAGGGGGCGGCTGGCTACACCTTC